These 11 T cell receptor beta chains were all obtained from the same sample, sequenced in a study of T-cell memory formation after mild COVID-19. TCRdb passed the 5' RACE reads through MiXCR, listing each CDR3 protein once. The sample lists 140,000 to 150,000 distinct CDR3 sequences, approximately 25% occurring once. Sequenced input: PBMCs or a T cell subset sorted from them (not recorded which). The receptor set was obtained from an adult woman who had mild COVID-19 (a few samples of this study predate the infection). Cell type and time point are not known.

CDR3 sequence: CASSFGTSGDEQFF. CDR3 coding DNA: TGTGCCAGCAGCTTTGGAACTAGCGGGGACGAGCAGTTCTTC. The chain recombines TRBV7-9 with TRBJ2-1, with 10 bases aligning to TRBD2. CDR1 and CDR2 (germline): SEHNR, FQNEAQ (reference sequence). J lost 10 bases, V lost 3 bases, and 6 bases had no gene match. The length of the CDR3 is 14 residues.

This clonotype was found a few times. The chain has TRBV2 and TRBJ2-1; D is perhaps TRBD1 (7 bases). This CDR3 spans 13 amino acids. V dropped 6 bases and J dropped 8 bases, with 14 bases sitting between them. Germline CDR1 and CDR2: SNHLY and FYNNEI. CDR3 in amino acids: CASRRQGGDEQFF. The CDR3 region has the DNA TGTGCCAGCAGGAGACAGGGAGGCGATGAGCAGTTCTTC. Supplemented by reference TRBV2 and TRBJ2-1, the full variable domain reads EPEVTQTPSHQVTQMGQEVILRCVPISNHLYFYWYRQILGQKVEFLVSFYNNEISEKSEIFDDQFSVERPDGSNFTLKIRSTKLEDSAMYFCASRRQGGDEQFFGPGTRLTVL.

The chain joins TRBV7-6 to TRBJ2-1, with TRBD2 matching 14 bases. V lost 0 bases to trimming and J lost 9 bases; unmatched junction nucleotides: 22. This CDR3 contains 22 residues. From germline, CDR1 is SGHVS and CDR2 FNYEAQ. The DNA of the CDR3 is TGTGCCAGCAGCTTAGCCCAACACAGGACTAGCGGGAGGACTTTCCCTTACTTTGAGCAGTTCTTC. Amino acids: CASSLAQHRTSGRTFPYFEQFF.

This clonotype has only a few counts. The chain employs TRBV29-1 and TRBJ2-7, with D hard to call. The CDR3 is made up of 12 amino acids. V was pared by 3 bases and J by 4 bases, with 10 bases between. From germline, CDR1 is SQVTM and CDR2 ANQGSEA. The CDR3 is CSVDDAEYEQYF. The CDR3, as DNA: TGCAGCGTTGATGATGCGGAATACGAGCAGTACTTC.

This clonotype was seen a handful of times. The CDR3 protein is CASSPGVGVPYEQYF. Here the CDR3 DNA reads TGTGCCAGCAGCCCAGGGGTGGGCGTACCCTACGAGCAGTACTTC. V is TRBV2 and J is TRBJ2-7, with D possibly being TRBD1 (6 bases). The ends were cut back, 6 bases at V and 2 bases at J, with 17 bases in the middle. The CDR3 consists of 15 residues. Germline CDR1 SNHLY, CDR2 FYNNEI.

The chain combines TRBV15 with TRBJ1-6; 10 nucleotides align to TRBD1. V lost 5 bases, J lost 8 bases, and 3 bases stayed unmatched. The CDR3 has 14 residues. The germline gives CDR1 LNHNV, CDR2 YYDKDF (reference sequence). CDR3 bases: TGTGCCACCAGCGACAGGGGGCTTGATTCACCCCTCCACTTT. Translating gives CATSDRGLDSPLHF.

This clonotype occurred many times. The gene calls are TRBV7-2 and TRBJ2-3; D call uncertain. The length of the CDR3 is 16 residues. Between the trimmed V and J ends, which lost 2 bases and 0 bases, there was a span of 12 bases. Per germline, CDR1 SGHTA and CDR2 FQGNSA. The CDR3 DNA follows: TGTGCCAGCAGCTTAATTGGAGCTTTTAGCACAGATACGCAGTATTTT. This encodes CASSLIGAFSTDTQYF.

This clonotype was recorded a few times. This rearrangement joins TRBV12-3 or TRBV12-4 to TRBJ2-7; D uncertain. Deletions cut 2 bases from V and 5 bases from J, with 7 bases between. The CDR3 contains 12 residues. The CDR3 DNA reads as TGTGCCAGCAGTTTAAGATCGGACGAGCAGTACTTC. Amino acid sequence: CASSLRSDEQYF.

The rearrangement links TRBV4-3 to TRBJ2-7, with D maybe TRBD2 (6 bases). Germline V CDR1 and CDR2: LGHNA, YSLEER. Deletions cut 4 bases from V and 0 bases from J, with 19 bases between. The CDR3 length is 17 residues. The CDR3 DNA sequence: TGCGCCAGCAGCCTTAATAACCTAGCGATTAGCTCCTACGAGCAGTACTTC. Translating it yields CASSLNNLAISSYEQYF.

The V call is TRBV7-6, the J call TRBJ2-7, with 7 bases identical to TRBD1. CDR1 is SGHVS and CDR2 is FNYEAQ in the germline V gene. J gave up 1 base and V 1 base, and 4 bases lay outside the gene matches. CDR3 length: 15 residues. CDR3: CASSLEGQPSYEQYF. DNA of the CDR3: TGTGCCAGCAGCTTAGAGGGACAGCCATCCTACGAGCAGTACTTC.

The rearrangement joins TRBV9 to TRBJ2-7, with D possibly TRBD1 on 6 matching bases. Germline values: CDR1 SGDLS, CDR2 YYNGEE. V was pared by 0 bases and J by 2 bases, with 9 bases between. CDR3 length: 14 residues. Here the CDR3 reads CASSVAGAAYEQYF. The CDR3 DNA follows: TGTGCCAGCAGCGTAGCAGGGGCCGCCTACGAGCAGTACTTC. The whole variable domain, filled in from reference TRBV9 and TRBJ2-7, reads DSGVTQTPKHLITATGQRVTLRCSPRSGDLSVYWYQQSLDQGLQFLIQYYNGEERAKGNILERFSAQQFPDLHSELNLSSLELGDSALYFCASSVAGAAYEQYFGPGTRLTVT.